This T cell receptor beta chain stems from a study of cytomegalovirus exposure and HLA in healthy donors. Study in general: There were 100 million to 120 million unique TCR beta sequences, drawn from about 190 million T cells, in an earlier analysis. Study-level points and caveats: TCR beta chain V- and J-gene trimming was linked, in a later analysis, to a missense variant in DCLRE1C.

The CDR3 runs to 15 residues. J gave up 0 bases and V 4 bases, and 4 bases lay outside the gene matches. Germline-derived CDR1 and CDR2 are SGHRS and YFSETQ. About this clone itself: Its target is unknown.

The PCR had 60 Vbeta and 13 Jbeta primers. Produced via immunoSEQ multiplex PCR; TCRdb's table is partial and in-frame only. The sample has roughly 50,000 clones; the top ten hold 6.1%. The chain is built from TRBV5-1 and TRBJ1-3, with 7 nucleotides matching TRBD1. The sample taken for sequencing was PBMCs. This receptor was identified in a male donor in good health and CMV-seropositive. CDR3 nucleotide sequence: TGCGCCAGCAGCCCGACAGGGAACTCTGGAAACACCATATATTTT. This encodes CASSPTGNSGNTIYF.